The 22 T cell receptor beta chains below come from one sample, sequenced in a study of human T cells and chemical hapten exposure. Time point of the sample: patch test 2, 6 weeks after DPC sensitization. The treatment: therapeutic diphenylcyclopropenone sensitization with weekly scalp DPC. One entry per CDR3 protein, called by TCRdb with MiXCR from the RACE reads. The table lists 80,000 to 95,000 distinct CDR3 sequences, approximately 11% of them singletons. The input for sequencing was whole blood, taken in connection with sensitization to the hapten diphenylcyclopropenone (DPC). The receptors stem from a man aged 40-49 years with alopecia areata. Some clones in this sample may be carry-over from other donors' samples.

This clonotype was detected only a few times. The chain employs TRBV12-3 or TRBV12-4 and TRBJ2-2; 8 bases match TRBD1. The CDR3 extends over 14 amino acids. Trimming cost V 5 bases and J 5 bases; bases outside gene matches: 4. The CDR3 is CASSRTGKTGELFF. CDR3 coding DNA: TGTGCCAGCAGTAGGACAGGGAAGACCGGGGAGCTGTTTTTT.

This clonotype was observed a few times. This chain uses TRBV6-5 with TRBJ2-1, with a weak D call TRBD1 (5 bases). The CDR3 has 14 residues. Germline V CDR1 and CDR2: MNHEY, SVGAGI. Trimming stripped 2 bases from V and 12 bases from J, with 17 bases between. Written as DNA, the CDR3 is TGTGCCAGCAGTTACGTACAGGTTGGCCATGGGCAGTTCTTC. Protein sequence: CASSYVQVGHGQFF.

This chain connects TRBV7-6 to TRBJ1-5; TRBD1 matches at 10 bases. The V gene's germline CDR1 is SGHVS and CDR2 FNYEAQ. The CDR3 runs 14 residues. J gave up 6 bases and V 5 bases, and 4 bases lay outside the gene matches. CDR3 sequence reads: CASSPRQGAQPQHF. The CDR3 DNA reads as TGTGCCAGCAGCCCTCGACAGGGGGCTCAGCCCCAGCATTTT.

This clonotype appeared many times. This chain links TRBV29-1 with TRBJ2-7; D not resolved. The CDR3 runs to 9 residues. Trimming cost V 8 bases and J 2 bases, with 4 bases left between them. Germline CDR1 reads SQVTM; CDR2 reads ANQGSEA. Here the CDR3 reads CSTTYEQYV. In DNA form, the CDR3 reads TGCAGCACCACCTACGAGCAGTACGTC.

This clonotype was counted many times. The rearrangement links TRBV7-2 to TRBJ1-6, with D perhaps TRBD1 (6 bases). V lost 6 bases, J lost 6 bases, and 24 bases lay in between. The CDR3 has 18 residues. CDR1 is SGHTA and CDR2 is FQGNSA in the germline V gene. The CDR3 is CASSYKEPRGARNSPLHF. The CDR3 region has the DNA TGTGCCAGCAGTTATAAGGAACCCCGGGGGGCTCGTAATTCACCCCTCCACTTT.

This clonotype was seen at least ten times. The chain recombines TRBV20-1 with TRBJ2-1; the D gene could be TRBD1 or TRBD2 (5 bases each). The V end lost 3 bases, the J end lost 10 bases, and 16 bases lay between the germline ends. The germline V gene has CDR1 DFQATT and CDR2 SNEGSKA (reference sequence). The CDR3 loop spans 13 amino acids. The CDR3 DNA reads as TGCAGTGCTAGCCAGGTAGTAGAGGGGGAGCAGTTCTTC. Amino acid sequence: CSASQVVEGEQFF.

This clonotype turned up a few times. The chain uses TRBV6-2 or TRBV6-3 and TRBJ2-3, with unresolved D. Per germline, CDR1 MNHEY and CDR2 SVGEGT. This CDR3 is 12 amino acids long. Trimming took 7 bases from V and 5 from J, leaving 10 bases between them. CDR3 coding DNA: TGTGCCAGCACCGAGACCGGAGATACGCAGTATTTT. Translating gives CASTETGDTQYF.

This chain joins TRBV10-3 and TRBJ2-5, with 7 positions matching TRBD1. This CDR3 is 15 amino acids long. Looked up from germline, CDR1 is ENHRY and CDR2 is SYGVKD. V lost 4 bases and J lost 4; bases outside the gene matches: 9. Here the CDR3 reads CAISVTGLTGETQYF. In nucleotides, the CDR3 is TGTGCCATCAGTGTGACAGGGTTGACAGGAGAGACCCAGTACTTC.

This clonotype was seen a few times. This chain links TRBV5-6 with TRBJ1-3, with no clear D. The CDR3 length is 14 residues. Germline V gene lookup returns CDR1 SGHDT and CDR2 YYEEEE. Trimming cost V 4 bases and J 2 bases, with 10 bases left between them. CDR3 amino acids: CASSQRTAGNTIYF. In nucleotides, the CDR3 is TGTGCCAGCAGCCAACGGACTGCTGGAAACACCATATATTTT. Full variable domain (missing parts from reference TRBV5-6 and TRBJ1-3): DAGVTQSPTHLIKTRGQQVTLRCSPKSGHDTVSWYQQALGQGPQFIFQYYEEEERQRGNFPDRFSGHQFPNYSSELNVNALLLGDSALYLCASSQRTAGNTIYFGEGSWLTVV.

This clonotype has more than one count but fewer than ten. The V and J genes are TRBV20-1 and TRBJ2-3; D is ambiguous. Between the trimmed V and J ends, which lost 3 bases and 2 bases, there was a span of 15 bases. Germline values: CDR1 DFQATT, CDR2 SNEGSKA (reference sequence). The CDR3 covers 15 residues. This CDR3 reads CSASLVGSHTDTQYF. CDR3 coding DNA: TGCAGTGCTAGCCTGGTCGGCTCCCACACAGATACGCAGTATTTT.

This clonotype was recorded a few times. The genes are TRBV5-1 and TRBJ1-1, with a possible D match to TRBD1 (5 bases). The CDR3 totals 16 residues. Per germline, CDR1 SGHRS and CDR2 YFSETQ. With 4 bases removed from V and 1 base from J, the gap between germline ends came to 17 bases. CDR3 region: CASSRAGRGENTEAFF. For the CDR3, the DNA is TGCGCCAGCAGCCGGGCGGGTCGGGGGGAGAACACTGAAGCTTTCTTT.

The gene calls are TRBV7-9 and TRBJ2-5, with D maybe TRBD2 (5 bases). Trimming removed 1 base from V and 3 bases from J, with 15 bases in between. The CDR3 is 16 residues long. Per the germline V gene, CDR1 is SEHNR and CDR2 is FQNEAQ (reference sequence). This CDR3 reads CASSLEGTRVEETQYF. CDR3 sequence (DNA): TGTGCCAGCAGCTTAGAGGGAACGCGGGTCGAAGAGACCCAGTACTTC.

CDR3: CASSFPSGSAYNEQFF. CDR3 nucleotide sequence: TGTGCCAGCAGTTTCCCTAGCGGGAGCGCCTACAATGAGCAGTTCTTC. V is TRBV12-3 or TRBV12-4 and J is TRBJ2-1; 10 bases fit TRBD2. This CDR3 comprises 16 residues. With 3 bases clipped from V and 2 bases from J, the junction kept 4 bases outside the gene matches.

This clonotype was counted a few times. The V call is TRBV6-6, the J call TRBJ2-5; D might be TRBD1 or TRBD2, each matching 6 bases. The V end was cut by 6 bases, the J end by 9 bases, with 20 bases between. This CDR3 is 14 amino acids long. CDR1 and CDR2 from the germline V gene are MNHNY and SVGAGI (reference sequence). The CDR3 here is CASSQTPGGSAQYF. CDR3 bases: TGTGCCAGCAGCCAGACTCCCGGGGGCTCGGCCCAGTACTTC.

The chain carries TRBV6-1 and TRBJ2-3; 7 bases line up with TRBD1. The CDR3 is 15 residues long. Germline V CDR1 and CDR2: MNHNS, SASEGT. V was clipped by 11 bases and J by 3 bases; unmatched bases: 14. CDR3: CAGQSTGDGTDTQYF. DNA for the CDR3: TGTGCCGGACAGAGTACAGGGGATGGGACAGATACGCAGTATTTT.

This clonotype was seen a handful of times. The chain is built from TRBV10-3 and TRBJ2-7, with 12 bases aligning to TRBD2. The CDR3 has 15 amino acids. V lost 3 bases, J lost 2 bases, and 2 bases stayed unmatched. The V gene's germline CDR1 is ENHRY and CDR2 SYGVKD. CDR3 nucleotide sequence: TGTGCCATCAGTGAACTAGCGGGAGGTCCCTACGAGCAGTACTTC. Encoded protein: CAISELAGGPYEQYF.

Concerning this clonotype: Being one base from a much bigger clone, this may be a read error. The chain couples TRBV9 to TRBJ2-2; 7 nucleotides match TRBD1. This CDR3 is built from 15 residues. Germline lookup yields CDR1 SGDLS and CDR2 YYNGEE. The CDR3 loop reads CVSSVAGGNTGELFF. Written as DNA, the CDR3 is TGTGTCAGCAGCGTAGCAGGGGGGAACACCGGGGAGCTGTTTTTT.

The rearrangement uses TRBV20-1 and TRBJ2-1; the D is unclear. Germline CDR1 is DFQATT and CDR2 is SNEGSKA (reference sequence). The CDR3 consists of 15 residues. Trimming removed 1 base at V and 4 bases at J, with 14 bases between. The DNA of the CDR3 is TGCAGTGCTAGAGGGGCTGACGCCCGATACAATGAGCAGTTCTTC. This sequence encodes CSARGADARYNEQFF.

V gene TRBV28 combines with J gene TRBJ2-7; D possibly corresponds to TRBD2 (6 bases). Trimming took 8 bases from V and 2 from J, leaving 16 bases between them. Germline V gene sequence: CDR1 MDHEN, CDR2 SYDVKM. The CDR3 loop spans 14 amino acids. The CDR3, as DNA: TGTGCCAGCCGTTCGGGCGGGACCACCTACGAGCAGTACTTC. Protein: CASRSGGTTYEQYF. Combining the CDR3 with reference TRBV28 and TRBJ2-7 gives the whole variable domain DVKVTQSSRYLVKRTGEKVFLECVQDMDHENMFWYRQDPGLGLRLIYFSYDVKMKEKGDIPEGYSVSREKKERFSLILESASTNQTSMYLCASRSGGTTYEQYFGPGTRLTVT.

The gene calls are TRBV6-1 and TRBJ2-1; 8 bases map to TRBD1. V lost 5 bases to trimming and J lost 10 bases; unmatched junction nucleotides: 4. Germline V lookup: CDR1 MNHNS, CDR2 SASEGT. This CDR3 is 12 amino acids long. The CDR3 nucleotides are TGTGCCAGCAGTCCTACAGGGGGAGAGCAGTTCTTC. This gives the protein CASSPTGGEQFF.

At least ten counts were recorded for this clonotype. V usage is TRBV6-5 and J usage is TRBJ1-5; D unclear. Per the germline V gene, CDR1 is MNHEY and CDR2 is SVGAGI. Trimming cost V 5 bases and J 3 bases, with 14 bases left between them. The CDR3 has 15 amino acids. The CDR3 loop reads CASSPLSPSNQPQHF. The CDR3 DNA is TGTGCCAGCAGTCCACTAAGCCCCTCCAATCAGCCCCAGCATTTT.

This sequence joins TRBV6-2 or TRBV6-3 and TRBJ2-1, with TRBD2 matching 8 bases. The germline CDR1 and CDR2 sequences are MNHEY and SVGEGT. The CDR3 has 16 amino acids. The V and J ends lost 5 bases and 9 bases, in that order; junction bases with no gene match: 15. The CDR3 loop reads CASSTGLAIPPIEQFF. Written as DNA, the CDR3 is TGTGCCAGCAGTACAGGACTAGCCATCCCCCCAATTGAGCAGTTCTTC.